Below are 8 T cell receptor beta chains sequenced from a single sample in a study of beta chain features in type 1 diabetes. Expressed TCRB transcripts were sequenced after all isolated RNA was converted to cDNA. Clones were read by immunoSEQ multiplex PCR, and TCRdb kept only the in-frame ones, dropping some. Of over 700,000 clones detected, about a sixth appear once; the ten largest clones hold 0.02% to 0.025%. The sample comprised naive CD4+ T cells from blood. The source is a young woman in good health.

The chain recombines TRBV6-1 with TRBJ2-3; unclear D gene. V was trimmed by 5 bases and J by 1 base, leaving 16 bases between them. Germline V CDR1 and CDR2: MNHNS, SASEGT. The CDR3 runs 16 residues. The CDR3 loop is CASSKEGSRRTDTQYF. Here the CDR3 DNA reads TGTGCCAGCAGTAAAGAAGGCAGCCGACGCACAGATACGCAGTATTTT.

This clone came up a few times. The chain employs TRBV28 and TRBJ2-1; 10 nucleotides align to TRBD2. After removal of 6 bases from V and 12 bases from J, the junction contained 11 bases not matched to a gene. The CDR3 is 14 residues long. The germline V gene encodes CDR1 MDHEN and CDR2 SYDVKM. CDR3 DNA: TGTGCCAGCAGGACGAGCGGGAGGGCCTTCGGGCAGTTCTTC. Translating gives CASRTSGRAFGQFF.

This clone was picked up a small number of times. The chain joins TRBV10-3 to TRBJ2-6; 7 bases match TRBD1. Germline values: CDR1 ENHRY, CDR2 SYGVKD. The CDR3 is 15 residues long. Trimming at V came to 6 bases and at J to 2 bases, leaving 4 bases not matched to a gene. The CDR3 sequence: CAIRTTGAGANVLTF. The CDR3 bases are TGTGCCATCAGGACAACAGGGGCTGGGGCCAACGTCCTGACTTTC.

V and J are TRBV20-1 and TRBJ2-2; D call uncertain. The V and J ends lost 6 bases and 7 bases respectively, with 9 bases between them. Germline V gives CDR1 DFQATT, CDR2 SNEGSKA (reference sequence). This CDR3 comprises 11 residues. The DNA of the CDR3 is TGCAGTGCCGCCTTTAGCGGGGAGCTGTTTTTT. Residues: CSAAFSGELFF.

This clone was recorded a few times. J is TRBJ2-1 and V is TRBV27, with TRBD1 identical over 8 bases. V was clipped by 4 bases and J by 6 bases; unmatched bases: 2. Looked up from germline, CDR1 is MNHEY and CDR2 is SMNVEV (reference sequence). The CDR3 totals 13 residues. CDR3 DNA: TGTGCCAGCAGTTCGACAGGGGCCAATGAGCAGTTCTTC. Translating it yields CASSSTGANEQFF.

The table lists this clone with a few counts. The chain links TRBV18 to TRBJ1-1; 8 bases agree with TRBD1. Trimming cost V 3 bases and J 1 base; bases outside gene matches: 4. This CDR3 has 15 residues. The germline V gene encodes CDR1 KGHSH and CDR2 LQKENI. This CDR3 reads CASSPDRGGNTEAFF. CDR3 bases: TGTGCCAGCTCACCTGACAGGGGAGGGAACACTGAAGCTTTCTTT. The variable domain in full, completed from reference TRBV18 and TRBJ1-1, reads NAGVMQNPRHLVRRRGQEARLRCSPMKGHSHVYWYRQLPEEGLKFMVYLQKENIIDESGMPKERFSAEFPKEGPSILRIQQVVRGDSAAYFCASSPDRGGNTEAFFGQGTRLTVV.

The chain employs TRBV7-8 and TRBJ1-1; TRBD1 is a possible D gene (6 bases). The CDR3 loop spans 15 amino acids. V was shortened by 1 base and J by 2 bases, with 11 bases between the two germline ends. The V gene's germline CDR1 is SGHVS and CDR2 FQNEAQ. CDR3 in DNA: TGTGCCAGCAGCTTAGTGGGGGGGGCTAACACTGAAGCTTTCTTT. The encoded protein is CASSLVGGANTEAFF.

This clone has just a few counts. The chain combines TRBV2 with TRBJ2-5, with TRBD1 matching 8 bases. The CDR3 loop spans 15 amino acids. V shed 5 bases, J shed 4 bases, and the junction held 9 bases outside the gene matches. Germline V gene lookup returns CDR1 SNHLY and CDR2 FYNNEI. CDR3 sequence (DNA): TGTGCCAGCAGTATCGGACAGGGTCTGATAGAGACCCAGTACTTC. As protein: CASSIGQGLIETQYF.